The 30 T cell receptor beta chains in this list originate from one sample, sequenced in a study of naive and memory T cell subsets (dated by TCRdb to about 2017). The library came from UMI-ligation and nested PCR. These reads were obtained on an Illumina MiSeq. The beta constant-region primer was an equimolar mix of two oligonucleotides covering both TRBC1 and TRBC2. TCRdb took the public reads, trimmed them with fastp at Q25, ran MiXCR for clone calling and kept in-frame beta chains. Each entry is one CDR3 protein sequence, shown with its most common DNA and genes. Here the sample has 130,000 to 150,000 distinct CDR3 sequences; over 15% occur a single time. The ten top clones hold about 0.15% of the sample. The source material was naive CD4+ T cells from blood. Explained via the paper, the cell subset or site label denotes: naive T cells, CD45RA high CD27+. Receptors originate from a human donor in good health.

This clonotype was seen more than once but under ten times. One end of the junction is discordant with germline, which a read error may explain. The gene calls are TRBV4-1 and TRBJ2-1; a weak D match, TRBD2 (6 bases). This CDR3 contains 16 residues. In germline, CDR1 is MGHRA, CDR2 YSYEKL. CDR3 coding DNA: TGCGCCAGCAGCCATCCAACAAGGGACTCCGACAATGAGCAGTTCTTC. Protein product: CASSHPTRDSDNEQFF.

This clonotype has ten or more counts. The chain couples TRBV27 to TRBJ2-1, with 15 positions matching TRBD2. The CDR3 sequence is 17 residues long. V was pared by 5 bases and J by 4 bases, with 6 bases of the junction left unmatched. Germline V gene sequence: CDR1 MNHEY, CDR2 SMNVEV (reference sequence). In DNA, the CDR3 is TGTGCCAGCAGTCTCTCCGGGACTAGCGGGAGGTACAATGAGCAGTTCTTC. Translating gives CASSLSGTSGRYNEQFF.

In this sample, this clonotype turned up a few times. The gene calls are TRBV7-9 and TRBJ1-1, with a tentative D call TRBD1 (5 bases). Germline values: CDR1 SEHNR, CDR2 FQNEAQ (reference sequence). The V and J ends lost 4 bases and 1 base respectively, with 13 bases between them. CDR3 length: 15 residues. In DNA form, the CDR3 reads TGTGCCAGCAGCTCCCGGGACGTAGGGAACACTGAAGCTTTCTTT. Its translation: CASSSRDVGNTEAFF.

This chain links TRBV7-2 with TRBJ2-3; 13 nucleotides align to TRBD2. Germline assignment: CDR1 SGHTA and CDR2 FQGNSA. J lost 0 bases, V lost 5 bases, and 2 bases had no gene match. The CDR3 has 16 residues. The CDR3 protein is CASSTGLAGSTDTQYF. The CDR3 region has the DNA TGTGCCAGCAGCACGGGACTAGCGGGAAGCACAGATACGCAGTATTTT.

This clonotype was recorded a few times. The gene calls are TRBV3-1 and TRBJ2-7; 10 nucleotides agree with TRBD1. The CDR3 has 14 residues. Per the germline V gene, CDR1 is LGHDT and CDR2 is YNNKEL (reference sequence). After removal of 4 bases from V and 6 bases from J, the junction contained 6 bases not matched to a gene. CDR3 amino acids: CASSPWTGGAEQYF. For the CDR3, the DNA is TGTGCCAGCAGCCCCTGGACAGGGGGGGCCGAGCAGTACTTC.

J is TRBJ2-3 and V is TRBV5-1; 11 positions match TRBD2. V was pared by 4 bases and J by 0 bases, with 7 bases of the junction left unmatched. Germline V CDR1 and CDR2: SGHRS, YFSETQ. CDR3 length: 17 amino acids. This CDR3 is CASSIPGTSGSTDTQYF. CDR3 bases: TGCGCCAGCAGCATCCCCGGGACTAGCGGTAGCACAGATACGCAGTATTTT.

This chain links TRBV7-2 with TRBJ2-1, with 13 positions matching TRBD2. Germline assignment: CDR1 SGHTA and CDR2 FQGNSA. The CDR3 runs to 15 residues. The J segment lost 5 bases and the V segment lost 5 bases, leaving 3 bases of the junction unmatched. CDR3 nucleotides: TGTGCCAGCAGCGCCGGGACTAGCGGGAACAATGAGCAGTTCTTC. Its protein product is CASSAGTSGNNEQFF.

CDR3 residues: CSAHGTGRNGANVLTF. In DNA form, the CDR3 reads TGCAGTGCCCACGGGACAGGGAGGAATGGGGCCAACGTCCTGACTTTC. The chain combines TRBV20-1 with TRBJ2-6, with 9 positions matching TRBD1. The CDR3 is 16 amino acids. Germline values: CDR1 DFQATT, CDR2 SNEGSKA (reference sequence). The V gene end was trimmed by 6 bases and the J gene end by 3 bases; junction bases not matched to a gene: 9.

In DNA, the CDR3 is TGTGCCAGCAGTTTAGCGGGAGGGCTCAGAGAGCAGTACTTC. Its translation is CASSLAGGLREQYF. The V and J genes are TRBV12-3 or TRBV12-4 and TRBJ2-7, with TRBD2 identical over 7 bases. Trimming took 0 bases from V and 7 from J; bases not matched to a gene: 6. The CDR3 extends over 14 amino acids.

This chain connects TRBV28 to TRBJ2-5, with 10 bases matching TRBD2. Trimming removed 5 bases from V and 4 bases from J; junction bases left unmatched: 7. This CDR3 is built from 15 residues. Germline assignment: CDR1 MDHEN and CDR2 SYDVKM. The CDR3 region has the DNA TGTGCCAGCAGTCCCGCTAGCGGGAGTAGAGAGACCCAGTACTTC. This codes for CASSPASGSRETQYF.

The sample holds one count of this clonotype. This sequence joins TRBV5-1 and TRBJ2-7; D is perhaps TRBD1 (6 bases). This CDR3 spans 15 amino acids. Trimming stripped 2 bases from V and 3 bases from J, with 15 bases between. The germline V gene has CDR1 SGHRS and CDR2 YFSETQ. CDR3 bases: TGCGCCAGCAGCTTTGCGGACAGCCTTCTCTACGAGCAGTACTTC. Translating it yields CASSFADSLLYEQYF.

The rearrangement joins TRBV4-3 to TRBJ2-4; TRBD2 agrees at 9 bases. The J segment lost 2 bases and the V segment lost 0 bases, leaving 11 bases of the junction unmatched. The germline gives CDR1 LGHNA, CDR2 YSLEER. The CDR3 contains 19 residues. The CDR3 coding sequence is TGCGCCAGCAGCCAAGAGCTTACGGCGGGAGGGCCCCCCAAAAACATTCAGTACTTC. Protein product: CASSQELTAGGPPKNIQYF.

The chain has TRBV6-1 and TRBJ1-5; D unclear. V dropped 1 base and J dropped 4 bases, with 5 bases sitting between them. This CDR3 is built from 13 residues. Looked up from germline, CDR1 is MNHNS and CDR2 is SASEGT. CDR3 in amino acids: CASSEELNQPQHF. CDR3 in DNA: TGTGCCAGCAGTGAAGAGCTTAATCAGCCCCAGCATTTT.

The sample holds a few counts of this clonotype. J is TRBJ2-3 and V is TRBV29-1, with D possibly TRBD1 on 6 matching bases. V was clipped by 4 bases and J by 4 bases, with 12 bases between them. Germline CDR1 SQVTM, CDR2 ANQGSEA. The CDR3 covers 13 residues. CDR3 amino acids: CSVGGSGADTQYF. For the CDR3, the DNA is TGCAGCGTTGGAGGGTCAGGGGCAGATACGCAGTATTTT.

This clonotype came up a few times. This chain uses TRBV6-5 with TRBJ2-2, with D possibly being TRBD2 (6 bases). CDR1 is MNHEY and CDR2 is SVGAGI in the germline V gene. The V end was cut by 5 bases, the J end by 1 base, with 14 bases between. The CDR3 runs 16 residues. The CDR3 region has the DNA TGTGCCAGCAGTCCTCCGGGACTGTGGAACACCGGGGAGCTGTTTTTT. Translating gives CASSPPGLWNTGELFF.

This clonotype has a handful of counts. The chain couples TRBV19 to TRBJ1-6; the D is unclear. Trimming shortened V by 7 bases and J by 7 bases, and 11 bases separated the two germline ends. Germline CDR1 and CDR2: LNHDA and SQIVND (reference sequence). The CDR3 loop spans 13 amino acids. This CDR3 reads CASTRNENSPLHF. The CDR3, as DNA: TGTGCCAGTACCAGGAACGAGAATTCACCCCTCCACTTT.

The chain uses TRBV7-9 and TRBJ2-2; D is uncertain. V lost 1 base and J 6 bases, leaving 9 bases between the germline ends. The CDR3 extends over 14 amino acids. Germline values: CDR1 SEHNR, CDR2 FQNEAQ (reference sequence). CDR3 region: CASSLGTPAGELFF. In DNA, the CDR3 is TGTGCCAGCAGCTTAGGGACGCCCGCCGGGGAGCTGTTTTTT. The entire variable domain, with the rest obtained from reference TRBV7-9 and TRBJ2-2, is as follows: DTGVSQNPRHKITKRGQNVTFRCDPISEHNRLYWYRQTLGQGPEFLTYFQNEAQLEKSRLLSDRFSAERPKGSFSTLEIQRTEQGDSAMYLCASSLGTPAGELFFGEGSRLTVL.

This clonotype was recorded a few times. V usage is TRBV12-3 or TRBV12-4 and J usage is TRBJ2-1, with a possible D match to TRBD2 (5 bases). Trimming pared 4 bases from V and 9 bases from J, leaving 13 bases between. The CDR3 length is 13 residues. CDR3 residues: CASSYYDYSEQFF. The CDR3 DNA sequence: TGTGCCAGCAGTTACTATGACTACTCTGAGCAGTTCTTC.

This clonotype was seen a handful of times. The rearrangement links TRBV28 to TRBJ1-5; the match to TRBD1 covers 9 bases. Germline V gene lookup returns CDR1 MDHEN and CDR2 SYDVKM. The CDR3 is 14 amino acids. J gave up 6 bases and V 6 bases, and 6 bases lay outside the gene matches. The CDR3 nucleotides are TGTGCCAGCAGCTCCGGGACAGGGCTTCAGCCCCAGCATTTT. As protein: CASSSGTGLQPQHF.

This clonotype was observed a few times. The rearrangement links TRBV7-9 to TRBJ1-4, with TRBD1 matching over 10 bases. CDR1 is SEHNR, CDR2 FQNEAQ, per germline (reference sequence). CDR3 length: 14 residues. Trimming took 7 bases from V and 7 from J; bases not matched to a gene: 6. The CDR3 DNA reads as TGTGCCAGCACGACAGGACAGGGGGGTGAAAAACTGTTTTTT. As protein: CASTTGQGGEKLFF. Full variable domain (remainder filled in from reference TRBV7-9 and TRBJ1-4): DTGVSQNPRHKITKRGQNVTFRCDPISEHNRLYWYRQTLGQGPEFLTYFQNEAQLEKSRLLSDRFSAERPKGSFSTLEIQRTEQGDSAMYLCASTTGQGGEKLFFGSGTQLSVL.

This clonotype has just a few counts. The V and J genes are TRBV29-1 and TRBJ2-5; D unresolved. The CDR3 is made up of 11 amino acids. Between the trimmed V and J ends, which lost 7 bases and 5 bases, there was a span of 11 bases. Germline V gives CDR1 SQVTM, CDR2 ANQGSEA. In DNA, the CDR3 is TGCAGCGCCCTCCCCGGGGAGACCCAGTACTTC. Translated, it gives CSALPGETQYF.

This clonotype was seen only once. The J gene is TRBJ1-5, the V gene TRBV19; D is possibly TRBD1 (5 bases). The CDR3 runs 15 residues. Trimming cost V 5 bases and J 4 bases, with 15 bases left between them. Germline V lookup: CDR1 LNHDA, CDR2 SQIVND (reference sequence). Written as DNA, the CDR3 is TGTGCCAGTAGTGTGATCCAGGGAGAGAATCAGCCCCAGCATTTT. This sequence encodes CASSVIQGENQPQHF.

The chain couples TRBV12-3 or TRBV12-4 to TRBJ1-4, with no clear D. The ends were cut back, 6 bases at V and 8 bases at J, with 16 bases in the middle. This CDR3 comprises 14 residues. The CDR3 spells CASSPAPAGEKLFF. In DNA, the CDR3 is TGTGCCAGCAGCCCCGCGCCGGCGGGGGAAAAACTGTTTTTT.

This clonotype was detected only a few times. The gene calls are TRBV5-1 and TRBJ2-3, with 10 bases fitting TRBD1. The CDR3 has 14 residues. Germline V gene lookup returns CDR1 SGHRS and CDR2 YFSETQ. The V gene end was trimmed by 4 bases and the J gene end by 7 bases; junction bases not matched to a gene: 6. CDR3 nucleotides: TGCGCCAGCAGCCGACAGGGGGCTGGGAATACGCAGTATTTT. It encodes CASSRQGAGNTQYF.

This clonotype was seen a handful of times. The chain recombines TRBV20-1 with TRBJ1-1; weak D call: TRBD1 (6 bases). V gave up 6 bases and J gave up 1 base, with 18 bases separating them. The CDR3 covers 15 residues. The germline gives CDR1 DFQATT, CDR2 SNEGSKA (reference sequence). CDR3 sequence (DNA): TGCAGTGCGCTAACAGGGTTTAGGGGGAACACTGAAGCTTTCTTT. Translation gives CSALTGFRGNTEAFF.

This clonotype was seen a few times. The gene calls are TRBV5-1 and TRBJ2-1; 10 bases agree with TRBD2. Germline-derived CDR1 and CDR2 are SGHRS and YFSETQ. The CDR3 contains 16 residues. After removal of 4 bases from V and 4 bases from J, the junction contained 8 bases not matched to a gene. The CDR3 DNA follows: TGCGCCAGCAGCCCGGGGGGACTAGCGTATTACAATGAGCAGTTCTTC. This encodes CASSPGGLAYYNEQFF.

CDR3 in DNA: TGTGCCAGCAGTTTAACGACAACTGAAGCTTTCTTT. It is translated as CASSLTTTEAFF. The chain carries TRBV6-6 and TRBJ1-1; unclear D gene. Germline values: CDR1 MNHNY, CDR2 SVGAGI (reference sequence). This CDR3 comprises 12 residues. V gave up 4 bases and J gave up 5 bases, with 8 bases separating them.

This clonotype was seen only a few times. The genes are TRBV4-2 and TRBJ2-1; TRBD2 matches 13 bases. V lost 4 bases to trimming and J lost 12 bases; unmatched junction nucleotides: 12. Germline V gene lookup returns CDR1 LGHNA and CDR2 YNFKEQ. The CDR3 covers 16 residues. The CDR3 protein is CASSRHGTSGTRWQFF. The CDR3 DNA sequence: TGTGCCAGCAGCCGCCACGGGACTAGCGGGACCCGATGGCAGTTCTTC.

J is TRBJ2-3 and V is TRBV11-3; D is undetermined. The CDR3 runs to 15 residues. CDR1 is SGHNT and CDR2 is YENEEA in the germline V gene. V lost 1 base, J lost 0 bases, and 8 bases lay in between. This CDR3 reads CASSLGRLSTDTQYF. The DNA for the CDR3 is TGTGCCAGCAGCTTAGGCCGACTCAGCACAGATACGCAGTATTTT.

This clonotype was recorded many times. This chain uses TRBV5-5 with TRBJ2-2; maybe TRBD1 (6 bases). CDR3 length: 15 amino acids. Germline lookup yields CDR1 SGHKS and CDR2 YYEKEE (reference sequence). The V gene lost 2 bases and the J gene lost 7 bases, with 15 bases spanning the gap. The CDR3 loop is CASSFLAGASGELFF. CDR3 DNA: TGTGCCAGCAGCTTCCTGGCAGGGGCGAGCGGGGAGCTGTTTTTT.